Listed below are T cell receptor beta chains from one sample, sequenced in a study of Ad26.COV2.S vaccination and SARS-CoV-2 variants. Produced via immunoSEQ multiplex PCR; TCRdb's table is partial and in-frame only. The profile covers a few hundred thousand clones, with roughly 90% appearing a single time and approximately 1.6% taken by the ten largest. Sequenced here: peripheral blood, sampled in a trial of Ad26.COV2.S vaccine versus placebo. The source of these receptors is a person aged 18-60 years who received the Ad26.COV2.S COVID-19 vaccine or a placebo. Both conserved end residues are part of each CDR3. The order of the fields is clone size, D gene, V gene, CDR3 protein. The D gene is left open where the match is weak. Not every row has a clone size; where given, it reads once, few, many or a size class.

clone size: NA
D gene: NA
V gene: TRBV28
CDR3 protein: CASSRDGTNYGYTF

clone size: NA
D gene: TRBD2
V gene: TRBV7-2
CDR3 protein: CASSPPGLASTDTQYF

clone size: NA
D gene: NA
V gene: TRBV28
CDR3 protein: CASSPPFYEQYF

clone size: once
D gene: TRBD1
V gene: TRBV19
CDR3 protein: CASSISDRALDTQYF

clone size: NA
D gene: TRBD2
V gene: TRBV7-2
CDR3 protein: CASSLVGRGGTSSGDTQYF

clone size: NA
D gene: NA
V gene: TRBV28
CDR3 protein: CASSFIRGTNTGELFF

clone size: NA
D gene: NA
V gene: TRBV7-9
CDR3 protein: CASQTWENTIYF

clone size: NA
D gene: NA
V gene: TRBV29-1
CDR3 protein: CSVEGVGEQFF

clone size: NA
D gene: NA
V gene: TRBV30
CDR3 protein: CAWRPPTASHLYGYTF

clone size: NA
D gene: TRBD2
V gene: TRBV7-2
CDR3 protein: CASSSPGTRYNEQFF

clone size: NA
D gene: TRBD1
V gene: TRBV2
CDR3 protein: CASSLQGERQPQHF

clone size: NA
D gene: TRBD1
V gene: TRBV28
CDR3 protein: CASSLLKGAEEKLFF

clone size: NA
D gene: TRBD1
V gene: TRBV5-1
CDR3 protein: CASNLMAGTVYGYTF

clone size: NA
D gene: NA
V gene: TRBV15
CDR3 protein: CATSRQPGEGYTF

clone size: NA
D gene: NA
V gene: TRBV28
CDR3 protein: CASSLLGGYNSPLHF

clone size: once
D gene: NA
V gene: TRBV5-6
CDR3 protein: CASSSLDMNTEAFF

clone size: NA
D gene: NA
V gene: TRBV6-4
CDR3 protein: CASSDSRGGWNEQFF

clone size: NA
D gene: NA
V gene: TRBV7-9
CDR3 protein: CASSLRGTSVYYGYTF

clone size: NA
D gene: NA
V gene: TRBV18
CDR3 protein: CASSGWGSYEQYF

clone size: NA
D gene: NA
V gene: TRBV12-2
CDR3 protein: CASRLAPGTTEAFF

clone size: NA
D gene: TRBD2
V gene: TRBV11-3
CDR3 protein: CASSSRTSLAAGELFF

clone size: few
D gene: NA
V gene: TRBV6-2/TRBV6-3
CDR3 protein: CASSSPGQLFPYEQYF

clone size: NA
D gene: NA
V gene: TRBV6-5
CDR3 protein: CASTGSGELFF

clone size: NA
D gene: NA
V gene: TRBV11-2
CDR3 protein: CASSLGSDTQYF

clone size: NA
D gene: TRBD1
V gene: TRBV3-1/TRBV3-2
CDR3 protein: CASSHTGTGGSPLHF

clone size: NA
D gene: TRBD1
V gene: TRBV7-9
CDR3 protein: CASRPRQGVSYEQYF

clone size: NA
D gene: NA
V gene: TRBV7-9
CDR3 protein: CASSLTMNTEAFF

clone size: NA
D gene: NA
V gene: TRBV3-1/TRBV3-2
CDR3 protein: CASSLHRSQLGYGYTF

clone size: NA
D gene: NA
V gene: TRBV5-4
CDR3 protein: CASSFFFLDGNLNTEAFF

clone size: NA
D gene: TRBD1
V gene: TRBV6-6
CDR3 protein: CASRSGQGSRNEQFF

clone size: NA
D gene: NA
V gene: TRBV7-2
CDR3 protein: CASSTRGGSYEQYF

clone size: NA
D gene: NA
V gene: TRBV24-1
CDR3 protein: CATSTGGGQPQHF

clone size: NA
D gene: NA
V gene: TRBV19
CDR3 protein: CASSIDRYGLHYGYTF

clone size: NA
D gene: NA
V gene: TRBV18
CDR3 protein: CASSPIRDSGGNEKLFF

clone size: NA
D gene: NA
V gene: TRBV4-3
CDR3 protein: CASSQGDRPPAEAFF

clone size: NA
D gene: NA
V gene: TRBV6-2/TRBV6-3
CDR3 protein: CASSYSGEAFF

clone size: once
D gene: NA
V gene: TRBV21-1
CDR3 protein: CASSNLGRSNEKLFF

clone size: NA
D gene: TRBD1
V gene: TRBV7-2
CDR3 protein: CASSFSGTGVGQPQHF

clone size: NA
D gene: NA
V gene: TRBV7-7
CDR3 protein: CASSSGLNGYEQYF

clone size: NA
D gene: NA
V gene: TRBV5-1
CDR3 protein: CASSFTGSGANVLTF

clone size: NA
D gene: NA
V gene: TRBV27
CDR3 protein: CASSHRSPVLSYNSPLHF